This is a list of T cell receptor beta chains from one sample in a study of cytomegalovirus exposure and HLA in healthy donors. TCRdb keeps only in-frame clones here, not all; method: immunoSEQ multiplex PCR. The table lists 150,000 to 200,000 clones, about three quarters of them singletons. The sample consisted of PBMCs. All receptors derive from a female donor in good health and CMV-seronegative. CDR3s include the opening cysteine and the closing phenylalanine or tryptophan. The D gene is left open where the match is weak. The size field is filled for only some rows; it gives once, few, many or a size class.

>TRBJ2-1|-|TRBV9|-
CASSVGVGGGEQFF
TGTGCCAGCAGCGTAGGTGTAGGGGGGGGCGAGCAGTTCTTC
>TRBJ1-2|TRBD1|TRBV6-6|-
CASNLRTGYGYTF
TGTGCCAGCAACCTAAGGACAGGCTATGGCTACACCTTC
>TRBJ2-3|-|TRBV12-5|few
CASGLVSGIGTQYF
TGTGCTAGTGGTTTGGTCTCGGGGATCGGTACGCAGTATTTT
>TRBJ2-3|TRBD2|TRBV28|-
CASLLANTDTQYF
TGTGCCAGCCTACTAGCGAACACAGATACGCAGTATTTT
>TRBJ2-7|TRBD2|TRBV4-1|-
CASSQAGLAGGLHSYEQYF
TGCGCCAGCAGCCAGGCAGGACTAGCGGGAGGCCTACACTCCTACGAGCAGTACTTC
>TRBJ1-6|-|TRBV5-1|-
CASSLEQTGNNSPLHF
TGCGCCAGCAGCTTGGAACAGACGGGGAATAATTCACCCCTCCACTTT
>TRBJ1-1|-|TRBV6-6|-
CASGAVAEAFF
TGTGCCAGCGGAGCGGTTGCTGAAGCTTTCTTT
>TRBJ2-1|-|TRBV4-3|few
CASSLYSGAITGEQFF
TGCGCCAGCAGCCTATATAGTGGTGCTATAACGGGTGAGCAGTTCTTC
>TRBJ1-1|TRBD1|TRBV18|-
CASLGQGRTEAFF
TGTGCCAGCTTGGGACAGGGGCGGACTGAAGCTTTCTTT
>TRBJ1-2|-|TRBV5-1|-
CASSLPGGSDGYTF
TGCGCCAGCAGCCTCCCGGGGGGGTCAGATGGCTACACCTTC
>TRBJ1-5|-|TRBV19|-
CASENRGNQPQHF
TGTGCCAGTGAGAACAGGGGCAATCAGCCCCAGCATTTT
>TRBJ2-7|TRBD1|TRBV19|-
CASSRMGQGGSYEQYF
TGTGCCAGTAGTAGGATGGGACAGGGGGGCTCCTACGAGCAGTACTTC
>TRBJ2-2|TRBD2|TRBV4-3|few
CASSSPAGANTGELFF
TGCGCCAGCAGCTCACCAGCGGGAGCCAACACCGGGGAGCTGTTTTTT
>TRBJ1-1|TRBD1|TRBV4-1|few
CASSFREGGSAEAFF
TGCGCCAGCAGTTTCCGCGAAGGGGGCAGCGCTGAAGCTTTCTTT
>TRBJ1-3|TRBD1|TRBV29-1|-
CSALGQGYPSGNTIYF
TGCAGCGCCCTAGGACAGGGATACCCCTCTGGAAACACCATATATTTT
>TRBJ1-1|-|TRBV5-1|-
CASSPSPGGTEAFF
TGCGCCAGCAGCCCCTCGCCGGGAGGCACTGAAGCTTTCTTT
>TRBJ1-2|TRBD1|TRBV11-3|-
CASSLRSGTGARANYGYTF
TGTGCCAGCAGTTTGCGCTCCGGGACAGGGGCGAGAGCTAACTATGGCTACACCTTC
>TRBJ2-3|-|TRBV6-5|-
CASSRVWGADTQYF
TGTGCCAGCAGTAGGGTCTGGGGGGCAGATACGCAGTATTTT
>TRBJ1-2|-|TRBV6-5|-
CASSYYPGDDGYTF
TGTGCCAGCAGTTACTATCCAGGGGATGATGGCTACACCTTC
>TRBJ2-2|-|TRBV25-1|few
CASSGAGNAGELFF
TGTGCCAGCAGTGGAGCAGGGAACGCCGGGGAGCTGTTTTTT
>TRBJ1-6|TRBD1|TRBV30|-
CAWSVGQINSPLHF
TGTGCCTGGAGTGTGGGACAGATTAATTCACCCCTCCACTTT
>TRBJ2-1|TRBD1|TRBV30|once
CAWGDRGYEQFF
TGTGCCTGGGGGGACAGGGGTTACGAGCAGTTCTTC
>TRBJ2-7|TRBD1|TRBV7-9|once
CASSVDRTYEQYF
TGTGCCAGCAGCGTGGACAGGACCTACGAGCAGTACTTC
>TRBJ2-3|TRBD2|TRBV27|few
CASSRPSGGRTDTQYF
TGTGCCAGCAGCCGCCCCAGCGGGGGAAGGACAGATACGCAGTATTTT
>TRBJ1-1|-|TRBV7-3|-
CASSLEGMNTEAFF
TGTGCCAGCAGCTTAGAGGGAATGAACACTGAAGCTTTCTTT
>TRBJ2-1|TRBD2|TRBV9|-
CASSVLAGTLYNEQFF
TGTGCCAGCAGCGTACTAGCGGGGACCCTCTACAATGAGCAGTTCTTC
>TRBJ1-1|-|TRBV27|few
CASRDSRTEAFF
TGTGCCAGCAGAGACAGTAGGACTGAAGCTTTCTTT
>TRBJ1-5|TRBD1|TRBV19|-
CASSIGTGVAQPQHF
TGTGCCAGTAGTATCGGGACAGGGGTCGCTCAGCCCCAGCATTTT
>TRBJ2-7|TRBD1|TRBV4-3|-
CASSQDEGAPYEQYF
TGCGCCAGCAGCCAAGATGAGGGGGCCCCCTACGAGCAGTACTTC
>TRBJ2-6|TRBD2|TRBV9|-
CASSVSSGGPSGANVLTF
TGTGCCAGCAGCGTGAGTAGCGGGGGGCCTTCCGGGGCCAACGTCCTGACTTTC
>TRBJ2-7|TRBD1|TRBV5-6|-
CASSLGTGSSEQYF
TGTGCCAGCAGCTTGGGGACAGGGTCCTCCGAGCAGTACTTC
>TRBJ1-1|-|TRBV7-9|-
CASSFSQNTEAFF
TGTGCCAGCAGCTTTTCACAGAACACTGAAGCTTTCTTT
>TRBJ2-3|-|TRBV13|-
CASSPRGYTDTQYF
TGTGCCAGCAGCCCAAGGGGTTACACAGATACGCAGTATTTT
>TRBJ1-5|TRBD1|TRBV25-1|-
CASSGQGNQPQHF
TGTGCCAGCTCTGGACAGGGCAATCAGCCCCAGCATTTT
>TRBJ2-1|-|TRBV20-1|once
CSARRNNEQFF
TGCAGTGCTAGGAGAAACAATGAGCAGTTCTTC
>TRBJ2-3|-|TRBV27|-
CASSPSLRDFSNTDTQYF
TGTGCCAGCAGTCCATCCCTAAGGGACTTTTCCAACACAGATACGCAGTATTTT
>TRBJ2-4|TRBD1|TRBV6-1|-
CASNEGGTGQNSQYF
TGTGCCAGCAACGAAGGCGGGACAGGGCAAAACAGTCAGTACTTC
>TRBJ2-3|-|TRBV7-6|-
CASSYRVLTDTQYF
TGTGCCAGCAGCTACCGGGTACTTACAGATACGCAGTATTTT
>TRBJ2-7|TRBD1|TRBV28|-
CASSLWQGAGEQYF
TGTGCCAGCAGTTTGTGGCAGGGGGCTGGGGAGCAGTACTTC
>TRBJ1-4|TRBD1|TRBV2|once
CASTRGLYEKLFF
TGTGCCAGCACCAGGGGGCTGTATGAAAAACTGTTTTTT
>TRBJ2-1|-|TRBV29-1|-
CSVVGGDLSYNEQFF
TGCAGCGTTGTCGGGGGAGACCTCTCCTACAATGAGCAGTTCTTC
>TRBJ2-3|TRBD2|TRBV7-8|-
CASSYRGGTDTQYF
TGTGCCAGCAGCTACCGGGGGGGCACAGATACGCAGTATTTT
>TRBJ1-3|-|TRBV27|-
CASSFAGEFGNTIYF
TGTGCCAGCAGTTTCGCGGGGGAGTTCGGAAACACCATATATTTT
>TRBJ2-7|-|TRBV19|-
CASSPGTQESYEQYF
TGTGCCAGTAGTCCTGGGACTCAGGAGTCGTACGAGCAGTACTTC
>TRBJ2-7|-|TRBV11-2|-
CASSYGNGYEQYF
TGTGCCAGCAGCTATGGTAACGGCTACGAGCAGTACTTC
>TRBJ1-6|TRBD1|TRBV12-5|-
CASGWGTESSPLHF
TGTGCTAGTGGTTGGGGGACAGAGAGTTCACCCCTCCACTTT
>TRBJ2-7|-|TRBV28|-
CASSSGGRDSYEQYF
TGTGCCAGCAGTAGTGGCGGCAGGGACTCCTACGAGCAGTACTTC
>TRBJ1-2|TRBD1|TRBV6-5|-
CASSYSGQGKDYGYTF
TGTGCCAGCAGTTACTCCGGACAGGGGAAAGACTATGGCTACACCTTC
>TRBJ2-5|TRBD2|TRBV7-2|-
CASNLSGGFETQYF
TGTGCCAGCAACCTAAGCGGGGGATTTGAGACCCAGTACTTC
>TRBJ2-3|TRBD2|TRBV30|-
CAWSAGGRTDTQYF
TGTGCCTGGTCAGCGGGAGGCCGCACAGATACGCAGTATTTT